The T cell receptor beta chain described here comes from a study of blood T cell repertoires in COVID-19. The method was immunoSEQ multiplex PCR; TCRdb's version includes in-frame clones alone and lacks a portion of them. The sample records about 320,000 clones, around four fifths being singletons. The receptor was isolated from a woman aged 50 to 60 with acute or convalescent COVID-19. The sample was peripheral blood.

The DNA of the CDR3 is TGCGCCAGCAGCGCCCCGGATGAGCAGTTCTTC. This codes for CASSAPDEQFF. This chain joins TRBV5-1 and TRBJ2-1; unclear D gene. The CDR3 is made up of 11 amino acids. The germline V and J ends were trimmed by 4 bases and 8 bases, with 7 bases remaining between them. Germline loops: CDR1 SGHRS, CDR2 YFSETQ.